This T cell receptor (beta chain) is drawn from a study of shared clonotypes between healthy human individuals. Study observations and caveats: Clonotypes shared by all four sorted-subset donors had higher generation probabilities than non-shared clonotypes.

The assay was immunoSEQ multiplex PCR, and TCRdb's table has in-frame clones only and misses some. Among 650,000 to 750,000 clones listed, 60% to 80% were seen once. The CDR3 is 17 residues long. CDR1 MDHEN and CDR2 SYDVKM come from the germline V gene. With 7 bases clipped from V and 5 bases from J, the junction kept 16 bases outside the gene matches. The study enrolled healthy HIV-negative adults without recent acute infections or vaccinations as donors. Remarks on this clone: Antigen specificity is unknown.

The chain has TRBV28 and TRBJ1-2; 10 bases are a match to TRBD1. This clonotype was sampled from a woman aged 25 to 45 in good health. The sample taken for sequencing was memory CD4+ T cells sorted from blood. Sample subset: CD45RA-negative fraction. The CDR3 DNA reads TGTGCCAGCACCACCTCCGGGACAGGGGTCACACGATATGGCTACACCTTC. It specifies CASTTSGTGVTRYGYTF.